This T cell receptor (beta chain) was recovered during a study of shared clonotypes between healthy human individuals. The CDR3 consists of 16 residues. The J segment lost 5 bases and the V segment lost 3 bases, leaving 9 bases of the junction unmatched. Germline lookup yields CDR1 MNHNS and CDR2 SASEGT. Regarding this clone: Its specificity is unknown.

Study-wide results and caveats: Clonotype sharing across donors was expected to vary with sequencing depth. Lower generation probabilities were found for non-shared clonotypes than for those shared by all four donors.

The study separated CD4+ cells into CD45RA+ naive and CD45RA-negative memory subsets. Per the study methods: Filtering differed because ImmunoSEQ produced junction-only sequences that carried no quality scores. Using immunoSEQ multiplex PCR, the repertoire was profiled, and TCRdb retains in-frame clones only, with some absent. That table furnishes V, J and clone size, whereas the DNA furnished D and trimming. The sample has millions of clones; approximately 92% are singletons. This sequence joins TRBV6-1 and TRBJ2-7; the match to TRBD1 covers 11 bases. This TCR derives from a man younger than 30 in good health. Sequenced: naive CD4+ T cells sorted from blood. Subset denoted: CD45RA+ positively selected. The CDR3, as DNA: TGTGCCAGCAGTGACATCGGGACAGGGGGTAGCGACGAGCAGTACTTC. Protein sequence: CASSDIGTGGSDEQYF.